Listed below are T cell receptor beta chains from one sample, sequenced in a study of radiotherapy plus CTLA-4 blockade in lung cancer. TCRdb's table, derived via immunoSEQ multiplex PCR, lists solely in-frame clones and lacks some. Here the sample spans about 120,000 clones, about 83% being singletons. The sequences come from peripheral blood, collected from a patient treated with radiotherapy plus ipilimumab. The receptors were gathered from a human donor with non-small cell lung cancer who had a partial response to radiotherapy plus ipilimumab. Each CDR3 is given with its conserved first and last residue. D genes are given only for firm matches. Expanded clones get a size class; other rows say once, few or many, or leave the size out.

TRBV30	TRBJ2-3	NA	TRBD2	TGTGCCTGCTGGCCCCGACTAGCGGGAACCCCATGGGACACAGATACGCAGTATTTT	CACWPRLAGTPWDTDTQYF
TRBV9	TRBJ2-1	once	TRBD2	TGTGCCAGCAGCGCTAGTGGGGCTAGCGGGGTTAGGGATGAGCAGTTCTTC	CASSASGASGVRDEQFF
TRBV5-1	TRBJ1-1	NA	NA	TGCGCCAGCAGCTCTGGATACCTAGTGGGGCTGAACACTGAAGCTTTCTTT	CASSSGYLVGLNTEAFF
TRBV5-4	TRBJ2-1	NA	NA	TGTGCCAGCAGCTTGGTTAGCCTCACCTACAATGAGCAGTTCTTC	CASSLVSLTYNEQFF
TRBV30	TRBJ2-3	NA	TRBD2	TGTGCCTGGAGTGTAGCCGGGACTAGCGGGCGGAGTAGGACAGATACGCAGTATTTT	CAWSVAGTSGRSRTDTQYF
TRBV18	TRBJ2-5	once	NA	TGTGCCAGCTCACCCCAGGGAATTCAAGAGACCCAGTACTTC	CASSPQGIQETQYF
TRBV19	TRBJ2-1	NA	NA	TGTGCCAGTAGTTTTACAGCCTACAATGAGCAGTTCTTC	CASSFTAYNEQFF
TRBV9	TRBJ2-5	NA	NA	TGTGCCAGCAGCGTACAAGCGGGCCGAAGAGAGACCCAGTACTTC	CASSVQAGRRETQYF
TRBV14	TRBJ2-1	NA	NA	TGTGCCAGCAGCCACGCGAACAGGGTAGAGCAGTTCTTC	CASSHANRVEQFF
TRBV5-1	TRBJ1-1	NA	TRBD1	TGCGCCAGCAGCTATGGACAGGGAGGTCAAGAAGCTTTCTTT	CASSYGQGGQEAFF
TRBV19	TRBJ1-1	NA	TRBD1	TGTGCCAGTAGGGGGACAGATGTTTCGGAAGCTTTCTTT	CASRGTDVSEAFF
TRBV6-6	TRBJ2-1	NA	TRBD1	TGTGCCAGCAGTCCAGGAAGGGGGCATGAGCAGTTCTTC	CASSPGRGHEQFF